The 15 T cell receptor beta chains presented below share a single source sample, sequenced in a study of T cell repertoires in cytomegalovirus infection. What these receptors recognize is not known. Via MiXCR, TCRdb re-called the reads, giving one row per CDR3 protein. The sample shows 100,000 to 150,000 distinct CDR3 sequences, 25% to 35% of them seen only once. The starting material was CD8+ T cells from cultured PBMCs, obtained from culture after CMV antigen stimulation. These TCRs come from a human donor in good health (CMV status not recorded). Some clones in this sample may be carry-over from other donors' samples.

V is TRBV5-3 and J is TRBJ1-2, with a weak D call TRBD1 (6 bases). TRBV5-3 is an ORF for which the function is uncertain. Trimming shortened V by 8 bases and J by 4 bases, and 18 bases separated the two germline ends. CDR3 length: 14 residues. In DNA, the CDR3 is TGTGCCAGCAGCCCGGAGTTCAGGGGCTATGGCTACACCTTC. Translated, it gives CASSPEFRGYGYTF.

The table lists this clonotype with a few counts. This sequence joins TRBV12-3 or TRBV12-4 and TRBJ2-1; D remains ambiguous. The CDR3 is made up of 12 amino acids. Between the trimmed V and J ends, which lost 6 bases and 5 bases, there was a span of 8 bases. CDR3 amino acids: CASSRRDNEQFF. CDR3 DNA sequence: TGTGCCAGCAGCCGACGGGACAATGAGCAGTTCTTC.

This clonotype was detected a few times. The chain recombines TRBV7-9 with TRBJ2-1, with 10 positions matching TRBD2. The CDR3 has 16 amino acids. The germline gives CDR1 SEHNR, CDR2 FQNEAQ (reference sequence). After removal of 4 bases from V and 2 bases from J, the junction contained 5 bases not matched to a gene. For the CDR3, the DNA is TGTGCCAGCAGCTCACGTGGGACTAGCGCCTACAATGAGCAGTTCTTC. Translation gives CASSSRGTSAYNEQFF. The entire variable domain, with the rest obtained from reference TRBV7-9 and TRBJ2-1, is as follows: DTGVSQNPRHKITKRGQNVTFRCDPISEHNRLYWYRQTLGQGPEFLTYFQNEAQLEKSRLLSDRFSAERPKGSFSTLEIQRTEQGDSAMYLCASSSRGTSAYNEQFFGPGTRLTVL.

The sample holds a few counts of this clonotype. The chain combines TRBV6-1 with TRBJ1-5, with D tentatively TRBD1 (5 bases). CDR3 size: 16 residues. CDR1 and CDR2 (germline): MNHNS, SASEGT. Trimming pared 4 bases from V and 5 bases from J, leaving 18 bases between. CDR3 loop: CASSARQHIADQPQHF. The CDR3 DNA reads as TGTGCCAGCAGTGCCAGACAGCATATCGCCGATCAGCCCCAGCATTTT.

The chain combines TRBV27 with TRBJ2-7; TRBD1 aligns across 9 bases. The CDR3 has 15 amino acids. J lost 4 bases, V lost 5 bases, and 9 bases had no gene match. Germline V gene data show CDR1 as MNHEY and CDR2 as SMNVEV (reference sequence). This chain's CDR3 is CASSPGTGLMYEQYF. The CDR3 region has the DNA TGTGCCAGCAGTCCGGGGACAGGGCTAATGTACGAGCAGTACTTC.

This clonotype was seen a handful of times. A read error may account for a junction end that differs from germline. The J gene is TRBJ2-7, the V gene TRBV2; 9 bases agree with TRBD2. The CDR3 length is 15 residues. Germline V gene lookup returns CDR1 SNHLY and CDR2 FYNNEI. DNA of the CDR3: TGTGCCAGCAACCAGTGGCGGGGGGGCTCCGACGAGCAGTACTTC. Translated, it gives CASNQWRGGSDEQYF. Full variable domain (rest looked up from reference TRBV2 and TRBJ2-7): EPEVTQTPSHQVTQMGQEVILRCVPISNHLYFYWYRQILGQKVEFLVSFYNNEISEKSEIFDDQFSVERPDGSNFTLKIRSTKLEDSAMYFCASNQWRGGSDEQYFGPGTRLTVT.

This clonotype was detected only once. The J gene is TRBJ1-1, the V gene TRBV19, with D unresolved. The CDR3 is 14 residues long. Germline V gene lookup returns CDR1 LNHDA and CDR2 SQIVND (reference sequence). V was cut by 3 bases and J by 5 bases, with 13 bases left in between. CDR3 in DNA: TGTGCCAGTAGTATCTCGGCAGGTGGGACTGAAGCTTTCTTT. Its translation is CASSISAGGTEAFF. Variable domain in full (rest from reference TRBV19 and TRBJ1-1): DGGITQSPKYLFRKEGQNVTLSCEQNLNHDAMYWYRQDPGQGLRLIYYSQIVNDFQKGDIAEGYSVSREKKESFPLTVTSAQKNPTAFYLCASSISAGGTEAFFGQGTRLTVV.

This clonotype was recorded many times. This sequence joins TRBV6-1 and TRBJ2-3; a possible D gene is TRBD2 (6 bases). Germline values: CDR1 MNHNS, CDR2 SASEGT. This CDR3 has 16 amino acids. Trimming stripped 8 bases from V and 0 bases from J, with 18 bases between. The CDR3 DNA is TGTGCCAGCGGAAGGCGGGGCCCAACTAGCACAGATACGCAGTATTTT. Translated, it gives CASGRRGPTSTDTQYF.

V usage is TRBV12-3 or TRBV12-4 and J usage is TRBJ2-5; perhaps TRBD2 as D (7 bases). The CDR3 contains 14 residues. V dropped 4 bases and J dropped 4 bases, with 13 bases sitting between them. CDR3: CASSSNREGETQYF. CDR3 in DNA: TGTGCCAGCAGTTCCAACAGGGAGGGAGAGACCCAGTACTTC.

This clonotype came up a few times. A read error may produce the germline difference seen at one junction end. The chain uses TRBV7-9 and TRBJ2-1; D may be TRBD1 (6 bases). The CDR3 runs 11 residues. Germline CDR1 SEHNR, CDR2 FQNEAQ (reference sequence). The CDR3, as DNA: TGTGCCAGCAGCCCGGGACACGGGCTACTCTTC. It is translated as CASSPGHGLLF.

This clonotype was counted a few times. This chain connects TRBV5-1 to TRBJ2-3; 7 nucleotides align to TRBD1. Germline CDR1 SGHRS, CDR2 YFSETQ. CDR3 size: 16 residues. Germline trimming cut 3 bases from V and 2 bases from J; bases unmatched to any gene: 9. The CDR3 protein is CASSSTGSTSTDTQYF. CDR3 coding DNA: TGCGCCAGCAGCTCGACAGGGAGTACCTCCACAGATACGCAGTATTTT. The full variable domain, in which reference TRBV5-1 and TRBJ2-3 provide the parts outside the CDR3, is KAGVTQTPRYLIKTRGQQVTLSCSPISGHRSVSWYQQTPGQGLQFLFEYFSETQRNKGNFPGRFSGRQFSNSRSEMNVSTLELGDSALYLCASSSTGSTSTDTQYFGPGTRLTVL.

The CDR3 here is CASSQGATGFTGGYTF. DNA for the CDR3: TGCGCCAGCAGTCAGGGCGCAACAGGGTTTACAGGAGGCTACACCTTC. The V and J genes are TRBV4-1 and TRBJ1-2; a weak D match, TRBD1 (6 bases). This CDR3 has 16 residues. Germline V gives CDR1 MGHRA, CDR2 YSYEKL. Trimming removed 6 bases at V and 8 bases at J, with 25 bases between.

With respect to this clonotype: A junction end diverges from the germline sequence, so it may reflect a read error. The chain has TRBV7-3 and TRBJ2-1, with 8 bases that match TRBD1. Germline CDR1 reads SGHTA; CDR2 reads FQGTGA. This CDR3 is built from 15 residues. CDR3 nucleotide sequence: TGTGCCAGCAGCATAACGGGACAGGAGTACAATGAGCAGTTCTTC. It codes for CASSITGQEYNEQFF.

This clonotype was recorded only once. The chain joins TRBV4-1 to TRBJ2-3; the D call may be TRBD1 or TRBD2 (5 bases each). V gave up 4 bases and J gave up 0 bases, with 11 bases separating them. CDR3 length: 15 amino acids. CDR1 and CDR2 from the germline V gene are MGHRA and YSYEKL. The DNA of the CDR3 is TGCGCCAGCAGCCGGGGACGGGGAAGCACAGATACGCAGTATTTT. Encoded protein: CASSRGRGSTDTQYF.

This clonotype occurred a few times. As DNA, the CDR3 is TGTGCCAGCAGTTTCTCGGGATCCCCCGATGAAGCTTTCTTT. Translating gives CASSFSGSPDEAFF. This chain connects TRBV12-3 or TRBV12-4 to TRBJ1-1, with no clear D. The CDR3 totals 14 residues. The V and J ends lost 3 bases and 7 bases respectively, with 15 bases between them.